The 21 T cell receptor beta chains below were found in one sample sequenced in a study of shared clonotypes between healthy human individuals. Data came from immunoSEQ multiplex PCR; TCRdb stores just in-frame clones and leaves some out. Counted here are about 2.4 million clones, 93% occurring once; the ten biggest clones make up about 0.34%. Sequencing input: naive CD4+ T cells from PBMCs. This sample's subset: CD45RA+ positively selected. Receptors were obtained from a man between 18 and 35 years old in good health. Some clones in this sample may be carry-over from other donors' samples.

CDR3 coding DNA: TGTGCCAGCATAGAGGGAGGAATCTCCTACGAGCAGTACTTC. Its protein product is CASIEGGISYEQYF. The V and J genes are TRBV28 and TRBJ2-7, with a tentative D call TRBD2 (6 bases). CDR3 length: 14 residues. Germline assignment: CDR1 MDHEN and CDR2 SYDVKM. V was cut by 7 bases and J by 0 bases, with 13 bases left in between.

DNA of the CDR3: TGTGCCAGCAGACTAAACGGACAGTTCTACGAGCAGTACTTC. Translated, it gives CASRLNGQFYEQYF. This rearrangement joins TRBV5-6 to TRBJ2-7; the D gene is possibly TRBD1 (6 bases). The CDR3 totals 14 residues. Trimming took off 5 bases at V and 3 bases at J, with 15 bases between the two ends. Germline values: CDR1 SGHDT, CDR2 YYEEEE.

The chain links TRBV7-9 to TRBJ1-4, with D unresolved. CDR1 and CDR2 from the germline V gene are SEHNR and FQNEAQ (reference sequence). This CDR3 is built from 16 residues. Trimming shortened V by 3 bases and J by 8 bases, and 19 bases separated the two germline ends. The chain's CDR3 is CASSFREHAVGEKLFF. The CDR3 nucleotides are TGTGCCAGCAGCTTCCGGGAGCATGCTGTCGGGGAAAAACTGTTTTTT. The whole variable domain, remainder taken from reference TRBV7-9 and TRBJ1-4, is DTGVSQNPRHKITKRGQNVTFRCDPISEHNRLYWYRQTLGQGPEFLTYFQNEAQLEKSRLLSDRFSAERPKGSFSTLEIQRTEQGDSAMYLCASSFREHAVGEKLFFGSGTQLSVL.

This clone has a single count. The chain combines TRBV4-1 with TRBJ2-3, with unresolved D. The germline V gene encodes CDR1 MGHRA and CDR2 YSYEKL. The V end was cut by 4 bases, the J end by 4 bases, with 18 bases between. The CDR3 spans 16 residues. CDR3 coding DNA: TGCGCCAGCAGCCGGTTACCATCAAATGAGGCAGATACGCAGTATTTT. It specifies CASSRLPSNEADTQYF.

This chain joins TRBV11-2 and TRBJ2-1; 9 bases are a match to TRBD1. CDR3 length: 13 amino acids. Looked up from germline, CDR1 is SGHAT and CDR2 is FQNNGV. The junction had 8 bases not matched to a gene; V was cut back by 8 bases and J by 9 bases. In nucleotides, the CDR3 is TGTGCCAGCGGAGGGACAGGGAGTACTGAGCAGTTCTTC. This sequence encodes CASGGTGSTEQFF.

The chain uses TRBV4-2 and TRBJ2-7, with 10 bases that match TRBD1. CDR1 and CDR2 (germline): LGHNA, YNFKEQ. The CDR3 contains 16 residues. J was trimmed by 6 bases and V by 1 base; bases with no gene match: 9. CDR3 coding DNA: TGTGCCAGCAGCCAAGGGGTTGGACAGGGGGTCCGCGAGCAGTACTTC. As protein: CASSQGVGQGVREQYF.

The V call is TRBV7-9, the J call TRBJ2-7; D possibly corresponds to TRBD1 (5 bases). Trimming shortened V by 5 bases and J by 5 bases, and 13 bases separated the two germline ends. Germline CDR1 is SEHNR and CDR2 is FQNEAQ (reference sequence). This CDR3 spans 13 amino acids. CDR3 residues: CASSRRVVDEQYF. The CDR3 DNA is TGTGCCAGCAGCCGCAGGGTTGTGGACGAGCAGTACTTC.

This chain connects TRBV29-1 to TRBJ2-1; TRBD2 matches 11 bases. Germline loops: CDR1 SQVTM, CDR2 ANQGSEA. V lost 7 bases to trimming and J lost 8 bases; unmatched junction nucleotides: 19. CDR3 size: 17 residues. CDR3 bases: TGCAGCGCCAAAGGGGGGATAGCGGGAGGGCTAGGGGATGAGCAGTTCTTC. Encoded protein: CSAKGGIAGGLGDEQFF.

The chain carries TRBV5-6 and TRBJ2-1; the D call may be TRBD1 or TRBD2 (5 bases each). V gave up 4 bases and J gave up 7 bases, with 15 bases separating them. The CDR3 loop spans 14 amino acids. Germline values: CDR1 SGHDT, CDR2 YYEEEE. CDR3 residues: CASSPLGWGNEQFF. CDR3 bases: TGTGCCAGCAGCCCGCTGGGTTGGGGGAATGAGCAGTTCTTC.

This sequence joins TRBV7-9 and TRBJ2-7, with 7 bases identical to TRBD1. The CDR3 runs to 15 residues. Germline assignment: CDR1 SEHNR and CDR2 FQNEAQ (reference sequence). The ends lost 4 bases at V and 1 base at J; junction bases unmatched: 7. The CDR3 region has the DNA TGTGCCAGCAGCTCGAGGGGGCCTTTTTCCTACGAGCAGTACTTC. Protein product: CASSSRGPFSYEQYF.

CDR3 protein: CASSEDYEQYF. The DNA of the CDR3 is TGCGCCAGCAGCGAGGACTACGAGCAGTACTTC. V usage is TRBV5-1 and J usage is TRBJ2-5; D is ambiguous. The DNA matches TRBJ2-7 better at its end, which makes the J call doubtful. Germline loops: CDR1 SGHRS, CDR2 YFSETQ. There are 11 residues in the CDR3.

The chain uses TRBV13 and TRBJ1-1, with 10 bases fitting TRBD1. In germline, CDR1 is PRHDT, CDR2 FYEKMQ (reference sequence). The length of the CDR3 is 15 residues. With V trimmed by 5 bases and J by 8 bases, 11 bases remained unmatched. The CDR3 nucleotides are TGTGCCAGCAGCACCGGACAGGGGGTAGCCACCGAAGCTTTCTTT. Translated: CASSTGQGVATEAFF.

The rearrangement links TRBV5-1 to TRBJ1-1, with unresolved D. Germline V gene lookup returns CDR1 SGHRS and CDR2 YFSETQ. This CDR3 region has 15 residues. Trimming removed 4 bases from V and 1 base from J, with 14 bases in between. This chain's CDR3 is CASSRDSHGNTEAFF. In DNA form, the CDR3 reads TGCGCCAGCAGCAGAGACTCCCATGGGAACACTGAAGCTTTCTTT.

This sequence joins TRBV7-8 and TRBJ1-1, with D possibly matching TRBD1 (5 bases). CDR1 and CDR2 (germline): SGHVS, FQNEAQ. The CDR3 covers 16 residues. V was cut by 3 bases and J by 3 bases, with 17 bases left in between. CDR3 sequence reads: CASSFPAGTGDTEAFF. CDR3 DNA sequence: TGTGCCAGCAGCTTTCCGGCCGGGACTGGAGACACTGAAGCTTTCTTT.

The CDR3 nucleotides are TGTGCCAGCAGGGCTAGCGGGAGAAGAGCCGGGGAGCTGTTTTTT. Encoded protein: CASRASGRRAGELFF. The chain is built from TRBV6-5 and TRBJ2-2, with TRBD2 matching 10 bases. CDR1 is MNHEY and CDR2 is SVGAGI in the germline V gene. Trimming at V came to 6 bases and at J to 6 bases, leaving 7 bases not matched to a gene. This CDR3 has 15 residues.

The rearrangement uses TRBV6-6 and TRBJ2-1; 9 nucleotides line up with TRBD2. V trimming: 8 bases; J trimming: 5 bases; junction bases outside the gene matches: 7. The CDR3 spans 14 residues. Looked up from germline, CDR1 is MNHNY and CDR2 is SVGAGI (reference sequence). CDR3 sequence reads: CASGSGRKDNEQFF. CDR3 DNA: TGTGCCAGCGGTAGCGGGAGAAAGGACAATGAGCAGTTCTTC.

The gene calls are TRBV5-8 and TRBJ2-7; 9 bases are shared with TRBD1. The V gene end was trimmed by 9 bases and the J gene end by 0 bases; junction bases not matched to a gene: 10. This CDR3 comprises 15 residues. The germline gives CDR1 SGHTS, CDR2 YDEGEE. The CDR3 nucleotides are TGTGCCATCTTTCGAAGACAGGGGGTCTCCTACGAGCAGTACTTC. Encoded protein: CAIFRRQGVSYEQYF. The entire variable domain, with the rest obtained from reference TRBV5-8 and TRBJ2-7, is as follows: EAGVTQSPTHLIKTRGQQATLRCSPISGHTSVYWYQQALGLGLQFLLWYDEGEERNRGNFPPRFSGRQFPNYSSELNVNALELEDSALYLCAIFRRQGVSYEQYFGPGTRLTVT.

V is TRBV5-6 and J is TRBJ1-5; D unclear. Germline V CDR1 and CDR2: SGHDT, YYEEEE. The CDR3 extends over 15 amino acids. Deletions cut 0 bases from V and 6 bases from J, with 13 bases between. CDR3 loop: CASSLEGRFGQPQHF. The CDR3 DNA follows: TGTGCCAGCAGCTTGGAGGGTCGCTTCGGTCAGCCCCAGCATTTT.

On this clone itself: The identical CDR3 is also encoded by other nucleotide sequences in the sample. As DNA, the CDR3 is TGTGCCAGCGGGGGGGACACAGATACGCAGTATTTT. Its translation is CASGGDTDTQYF. V and J are TRBV28 and TRBJ2-3; 7 bases fit TRBD2. After removal of 8 bases from V and 2 bases from J, the junction contained 1 base not matched to a gene. Germline lookup yields CDR1 MDHEN and CDR2 SYDVKM. This CDR3 is built from 12 residues.

This sequence joins TRBV7-9 and TRBJ2-2; D possibly uses TRBD1 or TRBD2 (5 bases each). Germline V lookup: CDR1 SEHNR, CDR2 FQNEAQ (reference sequence). V was trimmed by 8 bases and J by 0 bases, leaving 13 bases between them. CDR3 size: 15 residues. The CDR3 sequence: CASLGLAANTGELFF. CDR3 bases: TGTGCCAGCTTGGGGCTAGCCGCGAACACCGGGGAGCTGTTTTTT.

The rearrangement uses TRBV28 and TRBJ2-4, with 8 nucleotides matching TRBD1. This CDR3 contains 20 residues. CDR1 MDHEN and CDR2 SYDVKM come from the germline V gene. The V gene end was trimmed by 5 bases and the J gene end by 0 bases; junction bases not matched to a gene: 18. The CDR3 sequence is CASSPTSRGRLERAKNIQYF. The CDR3 nucleotides are TGTGCCAGCAGTCCCACTAGCAGGGGGCGGTTAGAGAGAGCCAAAAACATTCAGTACTTC. Combining the CDR3 with reference TRBV28 and TRBJ2-4 gives the whole variable domain DVKVTQSSRYLVKRTGEKVFLECVQDMDHENMFWYRQDPGLGLRLIYFSYDVKMKEKGDIPEGYSVSREKKERFSLILESASTNQTSMYLCASSPTSRGRLERAKNIQYFGAGTRLSVL.